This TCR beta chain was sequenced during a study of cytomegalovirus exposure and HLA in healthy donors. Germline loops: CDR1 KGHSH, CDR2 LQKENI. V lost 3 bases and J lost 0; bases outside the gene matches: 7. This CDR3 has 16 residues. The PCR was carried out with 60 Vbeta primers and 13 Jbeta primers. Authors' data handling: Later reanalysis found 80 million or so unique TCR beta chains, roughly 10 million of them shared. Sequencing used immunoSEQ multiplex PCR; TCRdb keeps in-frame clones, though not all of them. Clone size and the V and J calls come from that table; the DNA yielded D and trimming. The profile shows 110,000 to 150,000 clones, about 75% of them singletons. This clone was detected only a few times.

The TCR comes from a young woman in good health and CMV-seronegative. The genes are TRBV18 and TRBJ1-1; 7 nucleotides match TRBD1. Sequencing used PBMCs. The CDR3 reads CASSPLTGVLNTEAFF. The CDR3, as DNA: TGTGCCAGCTCACCCCTAACAGGGGTTCTGAACACTGAAGCTTTCTTT.